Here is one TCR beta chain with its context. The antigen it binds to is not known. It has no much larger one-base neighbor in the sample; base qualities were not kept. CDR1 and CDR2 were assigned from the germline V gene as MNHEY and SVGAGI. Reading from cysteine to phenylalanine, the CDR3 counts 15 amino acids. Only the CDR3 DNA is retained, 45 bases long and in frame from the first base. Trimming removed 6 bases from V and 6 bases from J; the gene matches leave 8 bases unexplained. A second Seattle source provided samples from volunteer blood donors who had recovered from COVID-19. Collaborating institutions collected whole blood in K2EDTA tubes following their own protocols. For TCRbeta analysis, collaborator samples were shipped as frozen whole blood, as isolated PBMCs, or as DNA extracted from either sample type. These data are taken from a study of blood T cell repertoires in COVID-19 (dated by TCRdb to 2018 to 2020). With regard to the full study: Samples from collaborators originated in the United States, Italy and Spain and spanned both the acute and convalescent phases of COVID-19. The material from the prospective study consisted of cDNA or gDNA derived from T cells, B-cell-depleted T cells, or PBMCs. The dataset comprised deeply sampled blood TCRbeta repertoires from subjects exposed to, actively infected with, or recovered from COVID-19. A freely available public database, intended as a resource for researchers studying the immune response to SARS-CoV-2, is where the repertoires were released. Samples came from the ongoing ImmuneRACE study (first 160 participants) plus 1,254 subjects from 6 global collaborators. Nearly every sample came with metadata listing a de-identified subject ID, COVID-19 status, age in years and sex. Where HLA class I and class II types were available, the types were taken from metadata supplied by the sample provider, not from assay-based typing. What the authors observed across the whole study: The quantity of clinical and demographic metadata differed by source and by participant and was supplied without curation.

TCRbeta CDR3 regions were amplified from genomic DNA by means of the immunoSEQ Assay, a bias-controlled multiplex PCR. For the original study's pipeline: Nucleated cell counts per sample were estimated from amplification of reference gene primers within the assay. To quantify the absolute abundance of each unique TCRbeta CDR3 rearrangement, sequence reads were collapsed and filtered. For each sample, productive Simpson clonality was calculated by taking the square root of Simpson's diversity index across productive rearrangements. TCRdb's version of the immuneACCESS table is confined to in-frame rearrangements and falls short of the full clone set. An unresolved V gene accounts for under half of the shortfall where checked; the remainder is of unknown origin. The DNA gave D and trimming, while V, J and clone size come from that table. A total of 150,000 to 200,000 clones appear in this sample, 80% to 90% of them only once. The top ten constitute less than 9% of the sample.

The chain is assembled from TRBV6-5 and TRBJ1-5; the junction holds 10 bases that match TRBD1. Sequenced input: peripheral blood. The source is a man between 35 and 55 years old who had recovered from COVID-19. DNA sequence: TGTGCCAGCAGCCGAGGACAGGGGGTGGGTCAGCCCCAGCATTTT. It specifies CASSRGQGVGQPQHF.